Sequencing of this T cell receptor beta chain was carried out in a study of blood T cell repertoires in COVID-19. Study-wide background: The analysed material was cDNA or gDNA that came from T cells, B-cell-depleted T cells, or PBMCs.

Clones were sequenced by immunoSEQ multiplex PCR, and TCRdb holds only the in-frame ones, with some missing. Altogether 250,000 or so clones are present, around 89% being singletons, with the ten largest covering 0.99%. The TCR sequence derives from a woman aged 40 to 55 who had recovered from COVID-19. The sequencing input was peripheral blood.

CDR3 residues: CASSPSGANVLTF. Written as DNA, the CDR3 is TGTGCCAGCAGCCCGTCCGGGGCCAACGTCCTGACTTTC. The V and J genes are TRBV12-3 or TRBV12-4 and TRBJ2-6; D ambiguous. CDR3 length: 13 amino acids. V gave up 6 bases and J gave up 4 bases, with 7 bases separating them.